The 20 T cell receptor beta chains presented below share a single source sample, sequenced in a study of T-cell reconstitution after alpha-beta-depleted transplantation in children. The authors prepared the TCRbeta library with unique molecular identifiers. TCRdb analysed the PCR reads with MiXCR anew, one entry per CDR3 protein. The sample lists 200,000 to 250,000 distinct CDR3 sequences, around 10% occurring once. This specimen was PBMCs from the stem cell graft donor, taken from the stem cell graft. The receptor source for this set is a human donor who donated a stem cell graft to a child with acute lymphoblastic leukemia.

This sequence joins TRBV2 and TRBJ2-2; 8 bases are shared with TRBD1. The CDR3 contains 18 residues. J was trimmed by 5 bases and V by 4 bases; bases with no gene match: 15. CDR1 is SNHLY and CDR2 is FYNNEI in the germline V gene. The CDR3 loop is CASSAGRLLRQGTGELFF. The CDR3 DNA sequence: TGTGCCAGCAGTGCGGGTCGCCTACTCAGACAGGGGACCGGGGAGCTGTTTTTT. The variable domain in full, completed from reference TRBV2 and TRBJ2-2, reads EPEVTQTPSHQVTQMGQEVILRCVPISNHLYFYWYRQILGQKVEFLVSFYNNEISEKSEIFDDQFSVERPDGSNFTLKIRSTKLEDSAMYFCASSAGRLLRQGTGELFFGEGSRLTVL.

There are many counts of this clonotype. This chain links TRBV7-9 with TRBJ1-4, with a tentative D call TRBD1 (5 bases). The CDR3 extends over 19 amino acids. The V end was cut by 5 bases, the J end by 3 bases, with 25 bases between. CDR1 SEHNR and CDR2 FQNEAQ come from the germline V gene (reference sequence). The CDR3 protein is CASSAQGPVAAGANEKLFF. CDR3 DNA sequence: TGTGCCAGCAGCGCCCAGGGTCCCGTCGCCGCGGGGGCTAATGAAAAACTGTTTTTT. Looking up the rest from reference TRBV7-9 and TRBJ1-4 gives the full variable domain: DTGVSQNPRHKITKRGQNVTFRCDPISEHNRLYWYRQTLGQGPEFLTYFQNEAQLEKSRLLSDRFSAERPKGSFSTLEIQRTEQGDSAMYLCASSAQGPVAAGANEKLFFGSGTQLSVL.

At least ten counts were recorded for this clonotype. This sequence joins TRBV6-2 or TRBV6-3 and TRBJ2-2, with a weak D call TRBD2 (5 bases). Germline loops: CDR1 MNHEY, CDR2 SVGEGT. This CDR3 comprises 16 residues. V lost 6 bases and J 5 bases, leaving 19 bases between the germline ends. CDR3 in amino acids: CASSRIRLTGTGELFF. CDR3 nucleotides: TGTGCCAGCAGCAGAATACGACTCACGGGGACCGGGGAGCTGTTTTTT.

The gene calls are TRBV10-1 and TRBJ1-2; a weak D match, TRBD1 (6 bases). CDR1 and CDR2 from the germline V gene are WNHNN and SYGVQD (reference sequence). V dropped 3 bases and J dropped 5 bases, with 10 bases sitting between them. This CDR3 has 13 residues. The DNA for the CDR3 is TGCGCCAGCAGTGACGGCAGGGGATATGGCTACACCTTC. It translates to CASSDGRGYGYTF.

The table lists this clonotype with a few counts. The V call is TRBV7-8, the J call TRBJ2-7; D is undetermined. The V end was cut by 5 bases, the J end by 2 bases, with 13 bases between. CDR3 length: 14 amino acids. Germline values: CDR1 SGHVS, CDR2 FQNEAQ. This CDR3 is CASSRASTPYEQYF. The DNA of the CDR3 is TGTGCCAGCAGCCGAGCATCGACCCCCTACGAGCAGTACTTC.

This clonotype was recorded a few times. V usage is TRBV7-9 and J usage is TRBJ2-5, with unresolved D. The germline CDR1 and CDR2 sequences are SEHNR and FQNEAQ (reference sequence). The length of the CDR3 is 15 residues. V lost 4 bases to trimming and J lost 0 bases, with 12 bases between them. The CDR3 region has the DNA TGTGCCAGCAGCTCTAACATGGCGTACCAAGAGACCCAGTACTTC. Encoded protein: CASSSNMAYQETQYF. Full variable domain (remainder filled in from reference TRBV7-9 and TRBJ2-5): DTGVSQNPRHKITKRGQNVTFRCDPISEHNRLYWYRQTLGQGPEFLTYFQNEAQLEKSRLLSDRFSAERPKGSFSTLEIQRTEQGDSAMYLCASSSNMAYQETQYFGPGTRLLVL.

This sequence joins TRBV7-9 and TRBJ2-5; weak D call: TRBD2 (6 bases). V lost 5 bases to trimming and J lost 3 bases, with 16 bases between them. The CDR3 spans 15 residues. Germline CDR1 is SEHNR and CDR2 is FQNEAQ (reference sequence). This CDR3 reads CASSNPGGEEETQYF. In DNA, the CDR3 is TGTGCCAGCAGCAACCCCGGCGGGGAGGAAGAGACCCAGTACTTC.

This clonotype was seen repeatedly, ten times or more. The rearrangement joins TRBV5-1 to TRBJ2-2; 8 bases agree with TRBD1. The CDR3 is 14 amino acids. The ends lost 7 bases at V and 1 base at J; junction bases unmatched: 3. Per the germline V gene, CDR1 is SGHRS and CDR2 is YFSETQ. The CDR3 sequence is CASADRVNTGELFF. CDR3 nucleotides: TGCGCCAGCGCGGACAGGGTGAACACCGGGGAGCTGTTTTTT. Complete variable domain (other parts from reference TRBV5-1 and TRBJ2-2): KAGVTQTPRYLIKTRGQQVTLSCSPISGHRSVSWYQQTPGQGLQFLFEYFSETQRNKGNFPGRFSGRQFSNSRSEMNVSTLELGDSALYLCASADRVNTGELFFGEGSRLTVL.

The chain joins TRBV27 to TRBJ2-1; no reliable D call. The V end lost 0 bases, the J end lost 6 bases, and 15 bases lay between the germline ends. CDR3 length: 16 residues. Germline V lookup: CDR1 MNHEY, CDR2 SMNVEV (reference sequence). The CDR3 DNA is TGTGCCAGCAGTTTATCGGTTGCAGGTACGGGCAATGAGCAGTTCTTC. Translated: CASSLSVAGTGNEQFF.

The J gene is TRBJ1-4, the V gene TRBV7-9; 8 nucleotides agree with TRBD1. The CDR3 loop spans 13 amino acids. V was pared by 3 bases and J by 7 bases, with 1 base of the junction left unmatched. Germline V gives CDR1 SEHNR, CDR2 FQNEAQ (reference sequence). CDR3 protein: CASSLDRVEKLFF. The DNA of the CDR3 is TGTGCCAGCAGCTTGGACAGGGTTGAAAAACTGTTTTTT.

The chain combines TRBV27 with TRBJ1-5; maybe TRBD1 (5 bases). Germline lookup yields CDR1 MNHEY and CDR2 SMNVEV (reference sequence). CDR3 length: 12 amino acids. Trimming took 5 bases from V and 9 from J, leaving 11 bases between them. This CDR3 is CASSPRGVPQHF. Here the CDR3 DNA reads TGTGCCAGCAGTCCTAGGGGAGTGCCCCAGCATTTT.

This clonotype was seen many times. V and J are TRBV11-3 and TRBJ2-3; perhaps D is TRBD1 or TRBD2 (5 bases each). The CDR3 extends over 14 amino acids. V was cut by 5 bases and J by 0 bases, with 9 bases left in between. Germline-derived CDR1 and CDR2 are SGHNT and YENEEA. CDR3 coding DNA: TGTGCCAGCAGCACGGGGCCTAGCACAGATACGCAGTATTTT. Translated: CASSTGPSTDTQYF.

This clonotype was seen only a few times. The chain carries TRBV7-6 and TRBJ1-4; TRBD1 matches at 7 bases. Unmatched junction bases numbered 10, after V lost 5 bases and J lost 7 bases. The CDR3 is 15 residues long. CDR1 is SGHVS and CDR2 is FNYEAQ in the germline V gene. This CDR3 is CASSIRQGGGEKLFF. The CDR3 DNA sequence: TGTGCCAGCAGCATTCGACAGGGTGGCGGTGAAAAACTGTTTTTT.

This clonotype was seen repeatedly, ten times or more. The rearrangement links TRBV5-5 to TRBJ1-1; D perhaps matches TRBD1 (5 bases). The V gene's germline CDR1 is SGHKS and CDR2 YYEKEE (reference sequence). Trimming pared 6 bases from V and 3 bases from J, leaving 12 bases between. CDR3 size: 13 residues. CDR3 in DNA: TGTGCCAGCAAAATTGGGACGGACACTGAAGCTTTCTTT. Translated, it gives CASKIGTDTEAFF.

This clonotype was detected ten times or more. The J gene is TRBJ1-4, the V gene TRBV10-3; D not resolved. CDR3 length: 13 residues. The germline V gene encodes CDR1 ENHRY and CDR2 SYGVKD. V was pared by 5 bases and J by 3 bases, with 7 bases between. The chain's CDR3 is CAISWESNEKLFF. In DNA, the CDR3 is TGTGCCATCAGTTGGGAGTCTAATGAAAAACTGTTTTTT.

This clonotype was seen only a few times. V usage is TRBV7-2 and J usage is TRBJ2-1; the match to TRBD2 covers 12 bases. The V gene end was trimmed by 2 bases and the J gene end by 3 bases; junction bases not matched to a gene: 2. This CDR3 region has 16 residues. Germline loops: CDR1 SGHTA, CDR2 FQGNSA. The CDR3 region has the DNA TGTGCCAGCAGCTTAACTAGCGGGGGGATCTACAATGAGCAGTTCTTC. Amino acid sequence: CASSLTSGGIYNEQFF.

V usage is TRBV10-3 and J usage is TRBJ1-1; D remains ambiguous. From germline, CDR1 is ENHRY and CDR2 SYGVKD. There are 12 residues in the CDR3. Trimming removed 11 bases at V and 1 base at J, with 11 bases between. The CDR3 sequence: CAAVTPNTEAFF. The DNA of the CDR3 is TGTGCCGCCGTAACACCGAACACTGAAGCTTTCTTT.

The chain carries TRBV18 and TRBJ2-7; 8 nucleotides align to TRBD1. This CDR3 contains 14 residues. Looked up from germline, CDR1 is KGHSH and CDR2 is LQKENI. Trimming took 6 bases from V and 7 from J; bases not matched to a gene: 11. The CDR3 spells CASSLGTGTDEQYF. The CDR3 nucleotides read TGTGCCAGCTCGCTCGGGACAGGAACTGATGAGCAGTACTTC. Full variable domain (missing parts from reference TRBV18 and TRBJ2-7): NAGVMQNPRHLVRRRGQEARLRCSPMKGHSHVYWYRQLPEEGLKFMVYLQKENIIDESGMPKERFSAEFPKEGPSILRIQQVVRGDSAAYFCASSLGTGTDEQYFGPGTRLTVT.

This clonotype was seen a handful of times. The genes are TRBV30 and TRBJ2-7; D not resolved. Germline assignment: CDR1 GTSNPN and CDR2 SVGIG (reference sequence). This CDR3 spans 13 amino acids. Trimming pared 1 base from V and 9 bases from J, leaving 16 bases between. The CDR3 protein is CAWSEGLEGVQYF. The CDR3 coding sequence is TGTGCCTGGAGTGAGGGCCTAGAAGGCGTGCAGTACTTC. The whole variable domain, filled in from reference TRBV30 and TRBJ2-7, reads SQTIHQWPATLVQPVGSPLSLECTVEGTSNPNLYWYRQAAGRGLQLLFYSVGIGQISSEVPQNLSASRPQDRQFILSSKKLLLSDSGFYLCAWSEGLEGVQYFGPGTRLTVT.

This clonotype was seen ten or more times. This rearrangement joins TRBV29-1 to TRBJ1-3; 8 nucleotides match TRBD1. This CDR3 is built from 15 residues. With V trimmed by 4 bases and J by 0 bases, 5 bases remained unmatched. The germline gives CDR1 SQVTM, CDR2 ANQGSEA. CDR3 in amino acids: CSVGTGTVSGNTIYF. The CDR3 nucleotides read TGCAGCGTTGGGACAGGGACTGTCTCTGGAAACACCATATATTTT.